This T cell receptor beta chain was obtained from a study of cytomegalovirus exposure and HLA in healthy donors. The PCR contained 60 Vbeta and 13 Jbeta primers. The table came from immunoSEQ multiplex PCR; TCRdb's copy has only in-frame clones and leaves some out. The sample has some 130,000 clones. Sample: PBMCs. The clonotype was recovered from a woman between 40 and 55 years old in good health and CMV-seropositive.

The chain's CDR3 is CASSMASGTVDTQYF. The DNA for the CDR3 is TGTGCCAGTAGTATGGCTAGCGGGACGGTAGATACGCAGTATTTT. V is TRBV19 and J is TRBJ2-3, with 9 bases identical to TRBD2. Germline-derived CDR1 and CDR2 are LNHDA and SQIVND (reference sequence). V lost 3 bases and J lost 5; bases outside the gene matches: 6. This CDR3 is 15 amino acids long. Using reference TRBV19 and TRBJ2-3 for the parts outside the CDR3, the full variable domain is DGGITQSPKYLFRKEGQNVTLSCEQNLNHDAMYWYRQDPGQGLRLIYYSQIVNDFQKGDIAEGYSVSREKKESFPLTVTSAQKNPTAFYLCASSMASGTVDTQYFGPGTRLTVL.